Below, 9 T cell receptor beta chains from the same sample are listed, as sequenced in a study of beta chain features in type 1 diabetes. No antigens are known for them. Expressed TCRB transcripts were sequenced because the entire RNA isolate underwent reverse transcription. Produced via immunoSEQ multiplex PCR; TCRdb's table is partial and in-frame only. Found here are some 330,000 clones, over 10% of them singletons; the top ten hold about 0.01%. Overall study findings and caveats: Type 1 diabetes patients had TCRB CDR3s that were shorter (moderately but significantly so) in all four CD4+ subsets.

Material: naive CD4+ T cells from blood. The receptors come from a woman aged 18-29 years with type 1 diabetes.

V and J are TRBV7-9 and TRBJ1-2; 7 nucleotides align to TRBD1. Per the germline V gene, CDR1 is SEHNR and CDR2 is FQNEAQ (reference sequence). The length of the CDR3 is 13 residues. The V gene end was trimmed by 2 bases and the J gene end by 6 bases; junction bases not matched to a gene: 3. The CDR3 sequence is CASSLRTGDGYTF. CDR3 sequence (DNA): TGTGCCAGCAGCTTAAGAACAGGGGATGGCTACACCTTC.

The V call is TRBV7-9, the J call TRBJ2-5, with 8 bases lining up with TRBD1. CDR1 is SEHNR and CDR2 is FQNEAQ in the germline V gene (reference sequence). Germline trimming cut 0 bases from V and 10 bases from J; bases unmatched to any gene: 4. CDR3 length: 13 amino acids. CDR3 loop: CASSLATGGNQYF. The CDR3 DNA follows: TGTGCCAGCAGCTTAGCTACAGGGGGGAACCAGTACTTC. Complete variable domain (other parts from reference TRBV7-9 and TRBJ2-5): DTGVSQNPRHKITKRGQNVTFRCDPISEHNRLYWYRQTLGQGPEFLTYFQNEAQLEKSRLLSDRFSAERPKGSFSTLEIQRTEQGDSAMYLCASSLATGGNQYFGPGTRLLVL.

This clone was counted only a few times. This chain uses TRBV7-9 with TRBJ1-1; 10 nucleotides line up with TRBD1. CDR1 SEHNR and CDR2 FQNEAQ come from the germline V gene (reference sequence). V lost 1 base and J lost 0; bases outside the gene matches: 5. CDR3 size: 17 residues. The CDR3 DNA sequence: TGTGCCAGCAGCTTAGGGGACAGGGGTTTCATGAACACTGAAGCTTTCTTT. Protein sequence: CASSLGDRGFMNTEAFF.

This clone was detected a few times. The rearrangement links TRBV7-2 to TRBJ1-2, with 7 bases identical to TRBD1. J gave up 4 bases and V 5 bases, and 4 bases lay outside the gene matches. The CDR3 is 13 residues long. CDR1 SGHTA and CDR2 FQGNSA come from the germline V gene. The CDR3 DNA is TGTGCCAGCAGCACAGGGGCCAGCTATGGCTACACCTTC. The encoded protein is CASSTGASYGYTF.

This clone was seen only a few times. V usage is TRBV19 and J usage is TRBJ2-2; D is possibly TRBD1 (6 bases). The CDR3 spans 15 residues. V was shortened by 3 bases and J by 2 bases, with 10 bases between the two germline ends. CDR1 is LNHDA, CDR2 SQIVND, per germline (reference sequence). CDR3: CASSIYRANTGELFF. The CDR3 bases are TGTGCCAGTAGTATTTACAGGGCCAACACCGGGGAGCTGTTTTTT.

The table lists this clone with a few counts. This sequence joins TRBV29-1 and TRBJ2-1; 11 bases align to TRBD2. The CDR3 extends over 13 amino acids. CDR1 is SQVTM and CDR2 is ANQGSEA in the germline V gene. J gave up 4 bases and V 7 bases, and 3 bases lay outside the gene matches. The CDR3: CSALAGVYNEQFF. For the CDR3, the DNA is TGCAGCGCACTAGCGGGGGTATACAATGAGCAGTTCTTC.

This clone was picked up a small number of times. The CDR3 here is CASSQGQGAKTEAFF. The CDR3 DNA reads TGTGCCAGCAGCCAAGGACAGGGGGCGAAAACTGAAGCTTTCTTT. J is TRBJ1-1 and V is TRBV4-2; 10 bases fit TRBD1. There are 15 residues in the CDR3. CDR1 and CDR2 (germline): LGHNA, YNFKEQ. V lost 1 base and J lost 5; bases outside the gene matches: 4.

The chain joins TRBV9 to TRBJ2-7, with D possibly matching TRBD2 (6 bases). The CDR3 totals 14 residues. The V and J ends lost 0 bases and 1 base respectively, with 8 bases between them. The germline gives CDR1 SGDLS, CDR2 YYNGEE. This chain's CDR3 is CASSVGGESYEQYF. In DNA form, the CDR3 reads TGTGCCAGCAGCGTAGGGGGGGAATCCTACGAGCAGTACTTC. The whole variable domain, filled in from reference TRBV9 and TRBJ2-7, reads DSGVTQTPKHLITATGQRVTLRCSPRSGDLSVYWYQQSLDQGLQFLIQYYNGEERAKGNILERFSAQQFPDLHSELNLSSLELGDSALYFCASSVGGESYEQYFGPGTRLTVT.

The chain uses TRBV7-9 and TRBJ1-1, with TRBD1 matching over 8 bases. V was clipped by 6 bases and J by 4 bases; unmatched bases: 7. The CDR3 is 14 residues long. Germline V gene lookup returns CDR1 SEHNR and CDR2 FQNEAQ (reference sequence). The CDR3 is CASRDPGQATEAFF. The CDR3 DNA reads TGTGCCAGCAGGGACCCGGGACAGGCCACTGAAGCTTTCTTT.